One sample yielded the 22 T cell receptor beta chains listed below, sequenced in a study of vaccination and CD4 T cells after COVID-19. TCRdb re-called the PCR reads through MiXCR, storing one row per CDR3 protein. This table has over 20,000 distinct CDR3 sequences, roughly 53% appearing once. The starting material was CD4+ T cells from blood, obtained before SARS-CoV-2 vaccination. Source of these receptors: a human donor who had recovered from COVID-19.

The rearrangement links TRBV7-9 to TRBJ2-1; 9 nucleotides agree with TRBD2. Germline CDR1 is SEHNR and CDR2 is FQNEAQ (reference sequence). This CDR3 comprises 13 residues. The V and J ends lost 1 base and 10 bases, in that order; junction bases with no gene match: 2. The CDR3 DNA reads as TGTGCCAGCAGCTTAGAAGCGGGAGGCGAGCAGTTCTTC. Translation: CASSLEAGGEQFF.

This clonotype was found once. The chain is built from TRBV7-3 and TRBJ1-1; TRBD1 agrees at 7 bases. Per germline, CDR1 SGHTA and CDR2 FQGTGA. The CDR3 totals 18 residues. V lost 5 bases, J lost 4 bases, and 19 bases stayed unmatched. The CDR3 DNA reads as TGTGCCAGCAGCCCCGAAACCGGGACAGCCTTTCGGGGCACTGAAGCTTTCTTT. The encoded protein is CASSPETGTAFRGTEAFF.

V is TRBV7-2 and J is TRBJ1-1; the match to TRBD1 covers 10 bases. The CDR3 consists of 14 residues. J was trimmed by 6 bases and V by 5 bases; bases with no gene match: 6. Germline V lookup: CDR1 SGHTA, CDR2 FQGNSA. The CDR3 bases are TGTGCCAGCAGCACCGTGACAGGGGGCCCTGAAGCTTTCTTT. Encoded protein: CASSTVTGGPEAFF.

This rearrangement joins TRBV19 to TRBJ1-1, with a weak D call TRBD1 (5 bases). V gave up 3 bases and J gave up 6 bases, with 14 bases separating them. CDR1 and CDR2 from the germline V gene are LNHDA and SQIVND (reference sequence). This CDR3 region has 14 residues. CDR3 nucleotide sequence: TGTGCCAGTAGTATCCCCGGGGCGGGGTCTGAAGCTTTCTTT. It yields the protein CASSIPGAGSEAFF. The full variable domain, rest sourced from reference TRBV19 and TRBJ1-1, is DGGITQSPKYLFRKEGQNVTLSCEQNLNHDAMYWYRQDPGQGLRLIYYSQIVNDFQKGDIAEGYSVSREKKESFPLTVTSAQKNPTAFYLCASSIPGAGSEAFFGQGTRLTVV.

The chain links TRBV15 to TRBJ2-6; D remains unclear. Germline CDR1 reads LNHNV; CDR2 reads YYDKDF (reference sequence). The V end was cut by 1 base, the J end by 0 bases, with 7 bases between. The CDR3 contains 16 residues. This chain's CDR3 is CATSRGSSSGANVLTF. CDR3 bases: TGTGCCACCAGCAGAGGTTCCTCCTCTGGGGCCAACGTCCTGACTTTC.

This chain joins TRBV28 and TRBJ2-2, with 7 bases identical to TRBD2. V lost 0 bases and J lost 3; bases outside the gene matches: 4. This CDR3 has 16 amino acids. CDR1 is MDHEN and CDR2 is SYDVKM in the germline V gene. This CDR3 is CASSLWGGRDTGELFF. In nucleotides, the CDR3 is TGTGCCAGCAGTTTATGGGGCGGGAGAGACACCGGGGAGCTGTTTTTT. The full variable domain, completed using reference TRBV28 and TRBJ2-2, is DVKVTQSSRYLVKRTGEKVFLECVQDMDHENMFWYRQDPGLGLRLIYFSYDVKMKEKGDIPEGYSVSREKKERFSLILESASTNQTSMYLCASSLWGGRDTGELFFGEGSRLTVL.

The chain uses TRBV7-2 and TRBJ1-6; D gene unclear. The CDR3 is 15 amino acids. The germline V gene has CDR1 SGHTA and CDR2 FQGNSA. Trimming took off 1 base at V and 7 bases at J, with 11 bases between the two ends. CDR3: CASSLVMLGNSPLHF. The CDR3 nucleotides are TGTGCCAGCAGCTTAGTGATGTTGGGGAATTCACCCCTCCACTTT.

CDR3 region: CSASLDSGTTDTQYF. For the CDR3, the DNA is TGCAGTGCTAGCCTTGATAGCGGGACCACAGATACGCAGTATTTT. This chain connects TRBV20-1 to TRBJ2-3; 8 positions match TRBD2. The CDR3 contains 15 residues. Losses at the gene ends were 3 bases for V and 2 bases for J; bases not matched to a gene: 7. CDR1 and CDR2 (germline): DFQATT, SNEGSKA (reference sequence).

The gene calls are TRBV20-1 and TRBJ2-1, with 7 positions matching TRBD2. Germline assignment: CDR1 DFQATT and CDR2 SNEGSKA (reference sequence). V dropped 3 bases and J dropped 4; count of bases not matched to a gene: 15. This CDR3 has 17 amino acids. CDR3 coding DNA: TGCAGTGCTAGGCAACAGTCTAGCGGTTCTTGGTACAATGAGCAGTTCTTC. It is translated as CSARQQSSGSWYNEQFF.

This clonotype has more than one count but fewer than ten. The V gene is TRBV7-2, the J gene TRBJ2-5; the D gene is possibly TRBD1 (6 bases). Germline values: CDR1 SGHTA, CDR2 FQGNSA. The germline V and J ends were trimmed by 2 bases and 2 bases, with 9 bases remaining between them. The CDR3 sequence is 14 residues long. Written as DNA, the CDR3 is TGTGCCAGCAGCTTATCCAGGGGACAAGAGACCCAGTACTTC. Translating gives CASSLSRGQETQYF. The full variable domain, in which reference TRBV7-2 and TRBJ2-5 provide the parts outside the CDR3, is GAGVSQSPSNKVTEKGKDVELRCDPISGHTALYWYRQSLGQGLEFLIYFQGNSAPDKSGLPSDRFSAERTGGSVSTLTIQRTQQEDSAVYLCASSLSRGQETQYFGPGTRLLVL.

This clonotype was seen a few times. The V call is TRBV20-1, the J call TRBJ2-3; 7 nucleotides agree with TRBD2. J lost 1 base, V lost 1 base, and 14 bases had no gene match. Per the germline V gene, CDR1 is DFQATT and CDR2 is SNEGSKA (reference sequence). This CDR3 contains 18 residues. CDR3 sequence reads: CSARVLYPSGARTDTQYF. The CDR3 DNA reads as TGCAGTGCTAGAGTCTTATACCCGAGCGGGGCCCGCACAGATACGCAGTATTTT.

This clonotype was recorded a few times. The gene calls are TRBV20-1 and TRBJ1-1, with 8 nucleotides matching TRBD1. With 6 bases clipped from V and 8 bases from J, the junction kept 14 bases outside the gene matches. The germline V gene encodes CDR1 DFQATT and CDR2 SNEGSKA (reference sequence). The CDR3 is 14 residues long. The CDR3 nucleotides read TGCAGTGCCAACCGACAGGGGCGGGGCTCCGAAGCTTTCTTT. As protein: CSANRQGRGSEAFF.

The chain carries TRBV7-9 and TRBJ2-5; D possibly uses TRBD1 or TRBD2 (5 bases each). Germline CDR1 SEHNR, CDR2 FQNEAQ (reference sequence). The CDR3 spans 15 residues. V dropped 4 bases and J dropped 0 bases, with 12 bases sitting between them. The CDR3 DNA reads as TGTGCCAGCAGCTCCCGGGACGGTCACCAAGAGACCCAGTACTTC. It yields the protein CASSSRDGHQETQYF.

This clonotype was detected only a few times. The gene calls are TRBV28 and TRBJ1-1; D might be TRBD1 (5 bases). Trimming took 3 bases from V and 4 from J, leaving 15 bases between them. The CDR3 loop spans 15 amino acids. Germline CDR1 MDHEN, CDR2 SYDVKM. CDR3 in amino acids: CASSFMGRESTEAFF. In nucleotides, the CDR3 is TGTGCCAGCAGTTTTATGGGCAGGGAAAGCACTGAAGCTTTCTTT.

The chain uses TRBV20-1 and TRBJ2-1; the match to TRBD2 covers 10 bases. The CDR3 sequence is 14 residues long. CDR1 is DFQATT, CDR2 SNEGSKA, per germline (reference sequence). V shed 7 bases and J 6 bases; nucleotides not matched to a gene: 9. The CDR3 spells CSGPQAGGPNEQFF. The CDR3 region has the DNA TGCAGTGGACCCCAAGCGGGAGGGCCCAATGAGCAGTTCTTC.

The chain combines TRBV5-4 with TRBJ1-2; 9 bases are shared with TRBD1. CDR3 size: 14 residues. J was trimmed by 7 bases and V by 5 bases; bases with no gene match: 9. Looked up from germline, CDR1 is SGHNT and CDR2 is YYREEE (reference sequence). The CDR3 region is CASRPGQGGSGYTF. The CDR3 DNA follows: TGTGCCAGCAGACCGGGACAGGGAGGGTCTGGCTACACCTTC.

This chain uses TRBV24-1 with TRBJ1-2; tentative D call: TRBD1 (5 bases). The length of the CDR3 is 13 residues. Deletions cut 4 bases from V and 2 bases from J, with 7 bases between. The germline V gene encodes CDR1 KGHDR and CDR2 SFDVKD. CDR3 nucleotides: TGTGCCACCAGTGACGGGGGGAACTATGGCTACACCTTC. It encodes CATSDGGNYGYTF.

The chain joins TRBV20-1 to TRBJ2-2; D gene uncertain. Germline V CDR1 and CDR2: DFQATT, SNEGSKA (reference sequence). Trimming left V 2 bases short and J 6 bases short, with 7 bases between. The CDR3 has 12 residues. CDR3 loop: CSARLFAGELFF. The CDR3 DNA follows: TGCAGTGCTAGACTATTTGCCGGGGAGCTGTTTTTT.

The table lists this clonotype with a count of one. This chain uses TRBV28 with TRBJ2-7; a possible D gene is TRBD2 (6 bases). Germline values: CDR1 MDHEN, CDR2 SYDVKM. The CDR3 sequence is 13 residues long. V shed 8 bases and J shed 6 bases, with 17 bases lying between them. Here the CDR3 reads CASSRDGLIEQYF. The DNA for the CDR3 is TGTGCCAGCTCACGGGACGGACTAATCGAGCAGTACTTC.

The chain is built from TRBV20-1 and TRBJ2-7; 14 bases match TRBD2. Per the germline V gene, CDR1 is DFQATT and CDR2 is SNEGSKA (reference sequence). J was trimmed by 0 bases and V by 5 bases; bases with no gene match: 0. This CDR3 has 14 residues. The CDR3 DNA follows: TGCAGTGCTGGACTAGCGGGAGGCTCCTACGAGCAGTACTTC. This gives the protein CSAGLAGGSYEQYF.

The chain is built from TRBV28 and TRBJ2-5; TRBD2 aligns across 10 bases. V lost 6 bases and J lost 1; bases outside the gene matches: 11. Germline V gives CDR1 MDHEN, CDR2 SYDVKM. The CDR3 sequence is 17 residues long. CDR3 DNA sequence: TGTGCCAGCAGCCTAGCGGGAGCGTCGGCACCCCAAGAGACCCAGTACTTC. Translating it yields CASSLAGASAPQETQYF.

The table lists this clonotype with a count of one. At one end, the junction sequence differs from germline, possibly due to a read error. The genes are TRBV7-2 and TRBJ2-3; no clear D. This CDR3 is built from 14 residues. Germline CDR1 is SGHTA and CDR2 is FQGNSA. The DNA for the CDR3 is TGTGCCAGCAGCTTAGATTCCAACACAGATGCGCAGTATTTT. Protein sequence: CASSLDSNTDAQYF.